This record looks at one TCR beta chain sequence and its context. Its antigen is unidentified. Researchers ran the PCR with 60 Vbeta and 13 Jbeta primers. TCRdb keeps only in-frame clones here, not all; method: immunoSEQ multiplex PCR. This sample carries nearly 110,000 clones, roughly 70% of them seen once, and the ten largest clones take around 2.8%. This entry is derived from a study of cytomegalovirus exposure and HLA in healthy donors. Study findings and constraints: The authors confirmed in vitro that a few CMV-associated chains were specific for CMV antigens.

The germline V gene has CDR1 SGDLS and CDR2 YYNGEE. The junction had 1 base not matched to a gene; V was cut back by 0 bases and J by 2 bases. This CDR3 spans 15 amino acids. Each donor was healthy, and each was a bone marrow donor. Sequenced sample: PBMCs. The receptor was isolated from a male donor in good health and CMV-seropositive. The J gene is TRBJ2-1, the V gene TRBV9, with 8 bases that match TRBD2. In nucleotides, the CDR3 is TGTGCCAGCAGCGTAGACGGGGGGGCCTACAATGAGCAGTTCTTC. Amino acid sequence: CASSVDGGAYNEQFF.